A selection of T cell receptor beta chains follows, all from one sample in a study of identical twins. TCRdb re-called the 5' RACE reads with MiXCR, one entry per CDR3 protein. This table has approximately 530,000 distinct CDR3 sequences, about a fifth appearing once. The sample was also reused in another study, on yellow fever vaccine responses in identical twins.

The sample comprised CD4+ T cells sorted from blood. The source is a woman younger than 30 in good health. Both conserved end residues are part of each CDR3. The D gene is left open where the match is weak. Clone size is not always given. Where it is, it says once, few, many or a class for expanded clones.

v_call: TRBV5-1; clone_size: few; j_call: TRBJ2-3; d_call: -; cdr3_nt: TGCGCCAGCAGCGGAAGAGTAGATACGCAGTATTTT; cdr3_aa: CASSGRVDTQYF
v_call: TRBV20-1; clone_size: few; j_call: TRBJ2-1; d_call: TRBD1; cdr3_nt: TGCAGTGCTAGCCGACATGGGACAGGGCCGAGCTCCTACAATGAGCAGTTCTTC; cdr3_aa: CSASRHGTGPSSYNEQFF
v_call: TRBV20-1; clone_size: -; j_call: TRBJ2-2; d_call: -; cdr3_nt: TGCAGTGCTGGGGGACACGTTGGCACCGGGGAGCTGTTTTTT; cdr3_aa: CSAGGHVGTGELFF
v_call: TRBV27; clone_size: -; j_call: TRBJ2-3; d_call: -; cdr3_nt: TGTGCCAGCAGTTTATTCGGGCGCGCAGATACGCAGTATTTT; cdr3_aa: CASSLFGRADTQYF
v_call: TRBV6-4; clone_size: few; j_call: TRBJ2-4; d_call: TRBD2; cdr3_nt: TGTGCCAGCAGGACCCGGGGGGAGGTAGACATTCAGTACTTC; cdr3_aa: CASRTRGEVDIQYF
v_call: TRBV5-1; clone_size: few; j_call: TRBJ2-1; d_call: -; cdr3_nt: TGCGCCACCCACGCGGGCCTCACTGGGGAGCAGTTCTTC; cdr3_aa: CATHAGLTGEQFF
v_call: TRBV10-3; clone_size: few; j_call: TRBJ1-1; d_call: -; cdr3_nt: TGTGCCATCAGGTCGGGACCCTACACTGAAGCTTTCTTT; cdr3_aa: CAIRSGPYTEAFF
v_call: TRBV3-1; clone_size: few; j_call: TRBJ1-5; d_call: -; cdr3_nt: TGTGCCAGCACCCCCGGACTAACCAATCAGCCCCAGCATTTT; cdr3_aa: CASTPGLTNQPQHF
v_call: TRBV12-3/TRBV12-4; clone_size: few; j_call: TRBJ1-2; d_call: -; cdr3_nt: TGTGCCAGCAGTTTTTCTCCTCTTACTAACTATGGCTACACCTTC; cdr3_aa: CASSFSPLTNYGYTF
v_call: TRBV10-3; clone_size: -; j_call: TRBJ1-1; d_call: -; cdr3_nt: TGTGCCTCCCAGACGGGGGAGCGCACTGAAGCTTTCTTT; cdr3_aa: CASQTGERTEAFF
v_call: TRBV5-5; clone_size: few; j_call: TRBJ2-2; d_call: TRBD2; cdr3_nt: TGTGCCAGCAGCCCGCCGACTAGCGGGAGAAACACCGGGGAGCTGTTTTTT; cdr3_aa: CASSPPTSGRNTGELFF
v_call: TRBV24-1; clone_size: few; j_call: TRBJ2-5; d_call: -; cdr3_nt: TGTGCCACCAGTGATGCGTACCAAGAGACCCAGTACTTC; cdr3_aa: CATSDAYQETQYF
v_call: TRBV6-1; clone_size: -; j_call: TRBJ2-7; d_call: -; cdr3_nt: TGTGCCAGCAGTAAAGGACCGGGCTACGAGCAGTACTTC; cdr3_aa: CASSKGPGYEQYF
v_call: TRBV28; clone_size: few; j_call: TRBJ1-6; d_call: -; cdr3_nt: TGTGCCAGCAGTTCTGTAGCGGAAAATTCACCCCTCCACTTT; cdr3_aa: CASSSVAENSPLHF
v_call: TRBV28; clone_size: -; j_call: TRBJ2-7; d_call: -; cdr3_nt: TGTGCCAGCAGTTCTGGCGGAAGCTCCTACGAGCAGTACTTC; cdr3_aa: CASSSGGSSYEQYF
v_call: TRBV12-3/TRBV12-4; clone_size: -; j_call: TRBJ2-5; d_call: -; cdr3_nt: TGTGCCAGCAGTTTCCCCCAAGAGACCCAGTACTTC; cdr3_aa: CASSFPQETQYF
v_call: TRBV5-1; clone_size: -; j_call: TRBJ2-3; d_call: -; cdr3_nt: TGCGCCAGCAGCCCAGGGGGGCAGGCTGAGGAGCAGTATTTT; cdr3_aa: CASSPGGQAEEQYF
v_call: TRBV29-1; clone_size: few; j_call: TRBJ2-1; d_call: TRBD2; cdr3_nt: TGCAGCGTTGAAGCGGCGGGAGGCTCCTACAATGAGCAGTTCTTC; cdr3_aa: CSVEAAGGSYNEQFF
v_call: TRBV9; clone_size: -; j_call: TRBJ2-1; d_call: TRBD2; cdr3_nt: TGTGCCAGCAGCGCGAGGACTAGCGGGAGGGATGAGCAGTTCTTC; cdr3_aa: CASSARTSGRDEQFF
v_call: TRBV6-5; clone_size: -; j_call: TRBJ1-1; d_call: -; cdr3_nt: TGTGCCAGCAATTCCAGGGTGGAAGCTTTCTTT; cdr3_aa: CASNSRVEAFF
v_call: TRBV5-1; clone_size: -; j_call: TRBJ2-5; d_call: -; cdr3_nt: TGCGCCAGCAGCTTGGTTGGAGGGGACTTAAAAAAAGAGACCCAGTACTTC; cdr3_aa: CASSLVGGDLKKETQYF
v_call: TRBV27; clone_size: -; j_call: TRBJ2-7; d_call: -; cdr3_nt: TGTGCCAGCAGTTTTAATGGCGGGGCCGCCGAGCAGTACTTC; cdr3_aa: CASSFNGGAAEQYF
v_call: TRBV5-1; clone_size: few; j_call: TRBJ2-3; d_call: TRBD1; cdr3_nt: TGCGCCAGCAGCCAGTCGGGACAGGCGAGCACAGATACGCAGTATTTT; cdr3_aa: CASSQSGQASTDTQYF
v_call: TRBV5-1; clone_size: -; j_call: TRBJ2-2; d_call: TRBD2; cdr3_nt: TGCGCCAGCAGCTCCGGGACTAGCGGAACCCTGGACACCGGGGAGCTGTTTTTT; cdr3_aa: CASSSGTSGTLDTGELFF
v_call: TRBV12-3/TRBV12-4; clone_size: few; j_call: TRBJ2-1; d_call: TRBD1; cdr3_nt: TGTGCCAGCAGTAACCCGACAGGGGTAGGTGAGCAGTTCTTC; cdr3_aa: CASSNPTGVGEQFF
v_call: TRBV5-1; clone_size: -; j_call: TRBJ2-1; d_call: TRBD1; cdr3_nt: TGCGCCAGCAGCTCAGGACAGGGCTATGAGCAGTTCTTC; cdr3_aa: CASSSGQGYEQFF
v_call: TRBV20-1; clone_size: -; j_call: TRBJ2-5; d_call: -; cdr3_nt: TGCAGTGCTAGTAGGCTACAAGAGACCCAGTACTTC; cdr3_aa: CSASRLQETQYF
v_call: TRBV5-1; clone_size: -; j_call: TRBJ2-1; d_call: -; cdr3_nt: TGCGCCAGCAGCCAAGACAGATACTACAATGAGCAGTTCTTC; cdr3_aa: CASSQDRYYNEQFF
v_call: TRBV12-3/TRBV12-4; clone_size: few; j_call: TRBJ2-4; d_call: -; cdr3_nt: TGTGCCAGCAGCGATAGAGGGGGGGTAGCCAAAAACATTCAGTACTTC; cdr3_aa: CASSDRGGVAKNIQYF
v_call: TRBV13; clone_size: once; j_call: TRBJ1-2; d_call: TRBD1; cdr3_nt: TGTGCCAGCAGCCGACAGGGGGTCCACGGCTACACCTTC; cdr3_aa: CASSRQGVHGYTF
v_call: TRBV2; clone_size: few; j_call: TRBJ1-5; d_call: -; cdr3_nt: TGTGCCAGCAGATTAAACTACGCCAATCAGCCCCAGCATTTT; cdr3_aa: CASRLNYANQPQHF
v_call: TRBV18; clone_size: -; j_call: TRBJ2-1; d_call: TRBD2; cdr3_nt: TGTGCCAGCTCACTCGGGACTAGCGGGAGAGATGAGCAGTTCTTC; cdr3_aa: CASSLGTSGRDEQFF
v_call: TRBV5-1; clone_size: many; j_call: TRBJ2-2; d_call: -; cdr3_nt: TGCGCCAGCAGCTTCTCGGCAGGAGTAGCCGGGGAGCTGTTTTTT; cdr3_aa: CASSFSAGVAGELFF
v_call: TRBV5-1; clone_size: -; j_call: TRBJ2-1; d_call: TRBD2; cdr3_nt: TGCGCCAGCAGCTGGGGGGGGAGCCCCTACAATGAGCAGTTCTTC; cdr3_aa: CASSWGGSPYNEQFF
v_call: TRBV7-9; clone_size: few; j_call: TRBJ1-1; d_call: TRBD1; cdr3_nt: TGTGCCAGCAGCCCTCGGACAGGAGTCTTGAACACTGAAGCTTTCTTT; cdr3_aa: CASSPRTGVLNTEAFF
v_call: TRBV10-3; clone_size: -; j_call: TRBJ2-6; d_call: TRBD1; cdr3_nt: TGTGCCATCAGTGAGTACGCCGGGACAGGGCGTGGGGCCAACGTCCTGACTTTC; cdr3_aa: CAISEYAGTGRGANVLTF
v_call: TRBV5-1; clone_size: -; j_call: TRBJ2-7; d_call: -; cdr3_nt: TGCGCCAGCAGCTCTCTGGCGGGGTCCGTACCCCACGAGCAGTACTTC; cdr3_aa: CASSSLAGSVPHEQYF